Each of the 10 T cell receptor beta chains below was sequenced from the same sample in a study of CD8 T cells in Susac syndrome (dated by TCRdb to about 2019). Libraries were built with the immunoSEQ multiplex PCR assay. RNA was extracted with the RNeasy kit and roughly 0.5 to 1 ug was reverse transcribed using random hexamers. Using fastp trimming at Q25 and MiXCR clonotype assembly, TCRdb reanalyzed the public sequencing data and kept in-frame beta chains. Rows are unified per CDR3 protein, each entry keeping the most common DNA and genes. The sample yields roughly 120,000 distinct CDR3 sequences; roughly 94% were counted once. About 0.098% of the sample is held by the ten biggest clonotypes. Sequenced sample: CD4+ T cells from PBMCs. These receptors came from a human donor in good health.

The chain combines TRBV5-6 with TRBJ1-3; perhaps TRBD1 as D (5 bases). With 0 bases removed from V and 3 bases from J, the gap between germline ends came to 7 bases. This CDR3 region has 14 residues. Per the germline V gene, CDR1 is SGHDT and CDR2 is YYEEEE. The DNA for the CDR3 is TGTGCCAGCAGCTTGGCAGGGCGTGGAAACACCATATATTTT. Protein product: CASSLAGRGNTIYF. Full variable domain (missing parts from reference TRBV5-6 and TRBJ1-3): DAGVTQSPTHLIKTRGQQVTLRCSPKSGHDTVSWYQQALGQGPQFIFQYYEEEERQRGNFPDRFSGHQFPNYSSELNVNALLLGDSALYLCASSLAGRGNTIYFGEGSWLTVV.

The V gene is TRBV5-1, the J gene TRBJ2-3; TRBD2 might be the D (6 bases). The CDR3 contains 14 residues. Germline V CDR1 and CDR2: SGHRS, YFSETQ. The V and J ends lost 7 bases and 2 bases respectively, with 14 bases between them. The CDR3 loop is CASGRYRLTDTQYF. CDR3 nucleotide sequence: TGCGCCAGCGGGAGGTACAGACTCACAGATACGCAGTATTTT.

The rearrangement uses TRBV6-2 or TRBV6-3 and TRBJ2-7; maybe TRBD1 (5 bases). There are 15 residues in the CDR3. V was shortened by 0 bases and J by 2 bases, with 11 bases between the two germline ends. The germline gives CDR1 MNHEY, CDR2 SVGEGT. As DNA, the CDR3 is TGTGCCAGCAGTTACTCGGCAGGGATCACCTACGAGCAGTACTTC. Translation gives CASSYSAGITYEQYF.

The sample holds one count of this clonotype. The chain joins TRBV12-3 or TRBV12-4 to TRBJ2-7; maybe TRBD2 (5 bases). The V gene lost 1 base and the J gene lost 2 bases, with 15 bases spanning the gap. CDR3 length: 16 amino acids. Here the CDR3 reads CASSLEGLAPAYEQYF. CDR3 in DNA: TGTGCCAGCAGTTTAGAGGGCCTAGCACCCGCCTACGAGCAGTACTTC.

The CDR3 here is CASSQGTWGVSNQPQHF. CDR3 DNA: TGTGCCAGCAGCCAGGGTACGTGGGGGGTTAGCAATCAGCCCCAGCATTTT. V gene TRBV7-6 combines with J gene TRBJ1-5, with D possibly TRBD1 on 5 matching bases. The CDR3 has 17 residues. Trimming pared 5 bases from V and 0 bases from J, leaving 17 bases between. CDR1 SGHVS and CDR2 FNYEAQ come from the germline V gene. Filled out from reference TRBV7-6 and TRBJ1-5, the complete variable domain reads GAGVSQSPRYKVTKRGQDVALRCDPISGHVSLYWYRQALGQGPEFLTYFNYEAQQDKSGLPNDRFSAERPEGSISTLTIQRTEQRDSAMYRCASSQGTWGVSNQPQHFGDGTRLSIL.

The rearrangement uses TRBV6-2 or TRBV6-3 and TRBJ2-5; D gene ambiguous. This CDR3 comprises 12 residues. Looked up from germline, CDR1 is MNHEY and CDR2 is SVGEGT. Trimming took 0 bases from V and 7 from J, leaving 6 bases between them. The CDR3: CASSYSMATQYF. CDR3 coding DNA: TGTGCCAGCAGTTACTCGATGGCGACCCAGTACTTC.

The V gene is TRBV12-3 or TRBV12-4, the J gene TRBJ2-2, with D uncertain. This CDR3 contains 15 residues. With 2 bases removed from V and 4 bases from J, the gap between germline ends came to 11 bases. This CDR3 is CASSLSPSGTGELFF. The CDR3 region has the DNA TGTGCCAGCAGTTTATCCCCCTCCGGCACCGGGGAGCTGTTTTTT.

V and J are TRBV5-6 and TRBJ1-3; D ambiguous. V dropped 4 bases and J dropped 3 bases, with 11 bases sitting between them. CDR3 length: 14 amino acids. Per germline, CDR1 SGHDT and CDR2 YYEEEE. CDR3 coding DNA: TGTGCCAGCAGCCCTGCCAGAGGTGGAAACACCATATATTTT. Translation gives CASSPARGGNTIYF.

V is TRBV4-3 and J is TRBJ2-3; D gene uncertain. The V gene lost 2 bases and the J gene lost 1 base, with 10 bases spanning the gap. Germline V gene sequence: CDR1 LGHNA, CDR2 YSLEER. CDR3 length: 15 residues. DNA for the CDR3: TGCGCCAGCAGCCAAACCTACTTCCGCACAGATACGCAGTATTTT. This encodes CASSQTYFRTDTQYF.

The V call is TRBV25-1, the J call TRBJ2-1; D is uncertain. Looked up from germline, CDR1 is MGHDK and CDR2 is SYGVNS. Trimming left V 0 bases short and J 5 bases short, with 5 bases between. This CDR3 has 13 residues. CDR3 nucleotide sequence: TGTGCCAGCAGTGAATATCGGGACAATGAGCAGTTCTTC. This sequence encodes CASSEYRDNEQFF. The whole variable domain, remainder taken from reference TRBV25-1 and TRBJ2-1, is EADIYQTPRYLVIGTGKKITLECSQTMGHDKMYWYQQDPGMELHLIHYSYGVNSTEKGDLSSESTVSRIRTEHFPLTLESARPSHTSQYLCASSEYRDNEQFFGPGTRLTVL.